This T cell receptor beta chain was identified during a study of post-analysis software for immune sequencing data. This clonotype was picked up many times. The antigen is not known. Study-wide points: There were five or six TRBV segments more frequent in patients than controls, and TRBV5-6, TRBV5-1 and TRBV20-1 were among them.

cDNA libraries for TCR beta contained unique molecular identifiers. Using its own MiXCR run on the PCR reads, TCRdb lists one record per CDR3 protein. This repertoire shows about 400,000 distinct CDR3 sequences, 30% to 45% found once; its top ten account for roughly 12%. V was trimmed by 0 bases and J by 5 bases, leaving 16 bases between them. This CDR3 region has 15 residues. The germline gives CDR1 DFQATT, CDR2 SNEGSKA (reference sequence). The receptor was isolated from a girl between 10 and 17 years old with multiple sclerosis. Sequencing used blood. J is TRBJ2-5 and V is TRBV20-1; D is possibly TRBD2 (6 bases). The CDR3 loop is CSARDGGTPGETQYF. Here the CDR3 DNA reads TGCAGTGCTAGAGATGGAGGGACTCCAGGGGAGACCCAGTACTTC.